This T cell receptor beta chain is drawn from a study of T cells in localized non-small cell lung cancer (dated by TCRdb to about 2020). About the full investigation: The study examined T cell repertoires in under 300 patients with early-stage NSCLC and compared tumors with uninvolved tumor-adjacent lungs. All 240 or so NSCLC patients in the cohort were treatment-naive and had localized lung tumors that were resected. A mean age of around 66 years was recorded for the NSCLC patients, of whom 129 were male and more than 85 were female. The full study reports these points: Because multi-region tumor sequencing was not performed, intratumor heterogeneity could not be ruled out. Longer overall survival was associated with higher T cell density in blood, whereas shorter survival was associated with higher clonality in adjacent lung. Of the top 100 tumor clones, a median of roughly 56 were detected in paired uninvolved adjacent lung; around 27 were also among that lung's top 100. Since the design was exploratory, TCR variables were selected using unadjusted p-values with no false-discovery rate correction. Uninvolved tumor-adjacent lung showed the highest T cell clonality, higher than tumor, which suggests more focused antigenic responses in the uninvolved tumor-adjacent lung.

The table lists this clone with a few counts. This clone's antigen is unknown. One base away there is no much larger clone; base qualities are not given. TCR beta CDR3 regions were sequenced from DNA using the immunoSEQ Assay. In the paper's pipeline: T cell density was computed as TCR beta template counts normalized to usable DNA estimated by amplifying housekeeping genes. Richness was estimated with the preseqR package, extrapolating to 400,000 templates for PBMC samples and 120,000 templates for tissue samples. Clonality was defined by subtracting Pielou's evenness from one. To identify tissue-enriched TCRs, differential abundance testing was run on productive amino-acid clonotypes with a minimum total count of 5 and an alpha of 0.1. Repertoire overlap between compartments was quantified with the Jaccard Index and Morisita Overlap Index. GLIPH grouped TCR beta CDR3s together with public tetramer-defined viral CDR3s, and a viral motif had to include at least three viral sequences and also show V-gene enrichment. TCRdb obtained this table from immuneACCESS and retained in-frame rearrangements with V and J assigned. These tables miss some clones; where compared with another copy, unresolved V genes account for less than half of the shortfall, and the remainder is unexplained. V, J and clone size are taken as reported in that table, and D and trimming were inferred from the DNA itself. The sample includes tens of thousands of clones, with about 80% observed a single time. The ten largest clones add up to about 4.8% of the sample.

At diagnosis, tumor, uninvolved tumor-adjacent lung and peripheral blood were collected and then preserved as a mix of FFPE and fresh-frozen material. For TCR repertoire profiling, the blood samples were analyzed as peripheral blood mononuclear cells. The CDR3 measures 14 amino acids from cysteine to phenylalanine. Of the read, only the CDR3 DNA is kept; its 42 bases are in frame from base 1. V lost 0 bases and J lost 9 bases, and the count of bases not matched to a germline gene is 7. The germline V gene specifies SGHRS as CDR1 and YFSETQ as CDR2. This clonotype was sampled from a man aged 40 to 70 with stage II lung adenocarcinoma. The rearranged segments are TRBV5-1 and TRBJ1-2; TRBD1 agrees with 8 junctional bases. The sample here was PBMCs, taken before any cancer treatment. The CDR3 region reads CASSLEGQADSYTF. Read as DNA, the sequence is TGCGCCAGCAGCTTGGAGGGACAGGCGGATAGCTACACCTTC.